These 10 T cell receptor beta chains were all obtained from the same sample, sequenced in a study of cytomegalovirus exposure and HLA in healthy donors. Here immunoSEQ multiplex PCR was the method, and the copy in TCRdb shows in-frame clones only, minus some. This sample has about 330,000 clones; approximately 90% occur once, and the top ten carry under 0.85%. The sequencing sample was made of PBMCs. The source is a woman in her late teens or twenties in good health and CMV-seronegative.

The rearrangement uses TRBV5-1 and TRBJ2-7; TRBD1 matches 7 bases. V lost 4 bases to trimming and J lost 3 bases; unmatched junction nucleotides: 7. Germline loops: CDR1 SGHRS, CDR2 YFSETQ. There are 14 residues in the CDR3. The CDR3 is CASSAQGDIYEQYF. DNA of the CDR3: TGCGCCAGCAGCGCCCAGGGGGATATCTACGAGCAGTACTTC. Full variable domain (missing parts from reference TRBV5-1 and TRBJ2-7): KAGVTQTPRYLIKTRGQQVTLSCSPISGHRSVSWYQQTPGQGLQFLFEYFSETQRNKGNFPGRFSGRQFSNSRSEMNVSTLELGDSALYLCASSAQGDIYEQYFGPGTRLTVT.

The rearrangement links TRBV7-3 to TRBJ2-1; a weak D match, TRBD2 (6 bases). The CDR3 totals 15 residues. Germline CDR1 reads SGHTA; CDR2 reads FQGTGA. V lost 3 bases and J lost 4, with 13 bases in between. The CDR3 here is CASSLGLQSYNEQFF. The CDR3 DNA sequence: TGTGCCAGCAGCTTGGGACTTCAAAGTTACAATGAGCAGTTCTTC.

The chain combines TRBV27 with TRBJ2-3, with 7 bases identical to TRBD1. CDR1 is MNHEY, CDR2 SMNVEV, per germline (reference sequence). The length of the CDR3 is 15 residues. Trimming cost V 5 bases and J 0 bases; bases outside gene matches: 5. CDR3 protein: CASSPPGQSTDTQYF. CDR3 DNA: TGTGCCAGCAGTCCACCGGGACAGAGCACAGATACGCAGTATTTT.

The CDR3 is CASSYSTGGAGGYTF. The CDR3 nucleotides are TGTGCCAGCAGTTACTCCACAGGGGGCGCGGGTGGCTACACCTTC. The chain has TRBV6-5 and TRBJ1-2; 9 bases fit TRBD1. The V and J ends lost 0 bases and 7 bases, in that order; junction bases with no gene match: 6. Germline V gene lookup returns CDR1 MNHEY and CDR2 SVGAGI. The CDR3 runs to 15 residues.

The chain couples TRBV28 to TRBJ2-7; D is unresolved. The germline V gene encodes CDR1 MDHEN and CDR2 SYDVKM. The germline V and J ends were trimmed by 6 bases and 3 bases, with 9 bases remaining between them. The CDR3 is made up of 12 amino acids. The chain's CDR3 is CASSQQNYEQYF. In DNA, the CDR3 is TGTGCCAGCAGCCAACAGAACTACGAGCAGTACTTC.

The CDR3 DNA follows: TGTGCCAGCTCACCAATGCAGGGTTACTATGGCTACACCTTC. This translates into CASSPMQGYYGYTF. The rearrangement joins TRBV18 to TRBJ1-2, with D tentatively TRBD1 (5 bases). V lost 2 bases and J lost 3, with 10 bases in between. Germline lookup yields CDR1 KGHSH and CDR2 LQKENI. The CDR3 extends over 14 amino acids.

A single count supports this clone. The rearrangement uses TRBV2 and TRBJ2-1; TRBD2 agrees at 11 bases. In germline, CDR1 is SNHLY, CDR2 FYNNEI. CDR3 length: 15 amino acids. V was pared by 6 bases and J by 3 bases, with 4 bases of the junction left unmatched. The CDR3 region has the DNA TGTGCCAGCAGAGACCTAGCGGGAGGCTACAATGAGCAGTTCTTC. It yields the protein CASRDLAGGYNEQFF.

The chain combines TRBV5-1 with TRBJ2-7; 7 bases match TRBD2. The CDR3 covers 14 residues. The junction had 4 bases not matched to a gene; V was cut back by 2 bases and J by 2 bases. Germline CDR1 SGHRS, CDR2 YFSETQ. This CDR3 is CASSLGLVAYEQYF. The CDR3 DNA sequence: TGCGCCAGCAGCTTAGGACTAGTTGCCTACGAGCAGTACTTC.

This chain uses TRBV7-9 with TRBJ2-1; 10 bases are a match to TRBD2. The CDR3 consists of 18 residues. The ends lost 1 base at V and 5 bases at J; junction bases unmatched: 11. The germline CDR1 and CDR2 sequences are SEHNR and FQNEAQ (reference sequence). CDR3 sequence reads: CASSLDYSLLAGDNEQFF. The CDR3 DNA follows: TGTGCCAGCAGCTTAGACTATTCGTTGCTAGCGGGAGACAATGAGCAGTTCTTC.

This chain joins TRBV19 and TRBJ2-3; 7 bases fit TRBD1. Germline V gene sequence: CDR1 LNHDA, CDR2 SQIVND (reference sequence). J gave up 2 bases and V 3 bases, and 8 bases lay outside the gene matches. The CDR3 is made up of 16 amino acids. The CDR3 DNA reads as TGTGCCAGTAGTATCCTTCTGGACAGGATCACAGATACGCAGTATTTT. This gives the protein CASSILLDRITDTQYF.